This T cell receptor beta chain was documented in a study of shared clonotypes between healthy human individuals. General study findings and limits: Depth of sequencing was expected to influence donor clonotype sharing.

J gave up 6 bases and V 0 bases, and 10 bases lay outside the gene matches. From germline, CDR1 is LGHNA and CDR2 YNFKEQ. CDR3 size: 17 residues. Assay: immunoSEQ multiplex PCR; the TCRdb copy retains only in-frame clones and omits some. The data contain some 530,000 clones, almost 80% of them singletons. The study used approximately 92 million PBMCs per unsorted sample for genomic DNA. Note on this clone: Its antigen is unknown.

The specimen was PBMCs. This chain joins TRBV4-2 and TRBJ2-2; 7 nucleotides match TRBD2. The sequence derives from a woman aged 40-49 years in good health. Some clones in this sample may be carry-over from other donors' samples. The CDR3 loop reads CASSQEPGRPGPGELFF. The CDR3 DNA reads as TGTGCCAGCAGCCAAGAACCCGGGAGGCCCGGGCCCGGGGAGCTGTTTTTT.